A single sample is the source of the 14 T cell receptor beta chains below, sequenced in a study of Tregs in tolerant kidney transplant recipients. TCRdb's table, derived via immunoSEQ multiplex PCR, lists solely in-frame clones and lacks some. The sample shows more than 75,000 clones, roughly 93% of them seen only once. Sequenced material: CD4+ T cells from blood, taken before the transplant. These receptors were taken from a human donor who received a combined kidney and bone marrow transplant.

The chain has TRBV30 and TRBJ2-2; 7 bases are a match to TRBD2. The CDR3 has 14 residues. With V trimmed by 1 base and J by 5 bases, 4 bases remained unmatched. Per the germline V gene, CDR1 is GTSNPN and CDR2 is SVGIG (reference sequence). Here the CDR3 DNA reads TGTGCCTGGAGTGCCCAGGGAGGGACCGGGGAGCTGTTTTTT. This translates into CAWSAQGGTGELFF.

This clone was counted a few times. The chain joins TRBV2 to TRBJ1-4; 8 bases are shared with TRBD1. With V trimmed by 6 bases and J by 6 bases, 6 bases remained unmatched. CDR1 SNHLY and CDR2 FYNNEI come from the germline V gene. The CDR3 spans 14 residues. The CDR3 region is CASRQDRGYEKLFF. The CDR3 DNA reads TGTGCCAGCAGGCAAGACAGGGGTTATGAAAAACTGTTTTTT.

The V call is TRBV11-2, the J call TRBJ2-7; 8 nucleotides match TRBD2. The trim removed 5 bases at V and 4 bases at J, leaving 7 bases unmatched. The CDR3 spans 14 residues. Looked up from germline, CDR1 is SGHAT and CDR2 is FQNNGV. CDR3: CASSASSGPYEQYF. The CDR3 DNA follows: TGTGCCAGCAGCGCGTCTAGCGGGCCTTACGAGCAGTACTTC.

The chain is built from TRBV7-3 and TRBJ2-1; perhaps TRBD2 as D (5 bases). Trimming pared 2 bases from V and 1 base from J, leaving 6 bases between. Germline CDR1 SGHTA, CDR2 FQGTGA. The CDR3 has 14 amino acids. The CDR3 is CASSLGGSYNEQFF. CDR3 coding DNA: TGTGCCAGCAGCTTAGGAGGTTCCTACAATGAGCAGTTCTTC.

J is TRBJ1-2 and V is TRBV6-5; D unresolved. The CDR3 covers 15 residues. V gave up 0 bases and J gave up 4 bases, with 12 bases separating them. CDR1 MNHEY and CDR2 SVGAGI come from the germline V gene. CDR3 coding DNA: TGTGCCAGCAGTTACTCGAGGTCGGCTAGCTATGGCTACACCTTC. Its protein product is CASSYSRSASYGYTF.

The chain carries TRBV4-2 and TRBJ2-3, with TRBD1 identical over 10 bases. The germline V gene has CDR1 LGHNA and CDR2 YNFKEQ. The CDR3 extends over 15 amino acids. The V gene end was trimmed by 3 bases and the J gene end by 3 bases; junction bases not matched to a gene: 3. The CDR3 is CASSQGQGRTDTQYF. The CDR3 DNA follows: TGTGCCAGCAGCCAGGGACAGGGGAGAACAGATACGCAGTATTTT.

This clone appeared a single time. The V and J genes are TRBV14 and TRBJ2-3, with 7 bases identical to TRBD2. CDR3 length: 13 residues. The germline gives CDR1 SGHDN, CDR2 FVKESK. The junction had 4 bases not matched to a gene; V was cut back by 4 bases and J by 6 bases. CDR3 region: CASSLQGGDTQYF. For the CDR3, the DNA is TGTGCCAGCAGCCTTCAGGGAGGGGATACGCAGTATTTT.

The chain has TRBV6-5 and TRBJ2-1; TRBD1 is a possible D gene (5 bases). V lost 2 bases to trimming and J lost 7 bases, with 9 bases between them. This CDR3 is built from 13 residues. Per the germline V gene, CDR1 is MNHEY and CDR2 is SVGAGI. CDR3 protein: CASSYDSYNEQFF. The CDR3 DNA follows: TGTGCCAGCAGTTACGACAGCTATAATGAGCAGTTCTTC.

This clone has only one observation. This sequence joins TRBV28 and TRBJ2-7; 14 positions match TRBD2. CDR3 size: 16 residues. The germline V gene encodes CDR1 MDHEN and CDR2 SYDVKM. With 4 bases clipped from V and 3 bases from J, the junction kept 5 bases outside the gene matches. The CDR3 protein is CASSSGTSGSRYEQYF. CDR3 nucleotides: TGTGCCAGCAGTTCGGGGACTAGCGGGAGTCGCTACGAGCAGTACTTC.

Note on this clone: This specimen includes other DNA sequences encoding the same CDR3. The gene calls are TRBV5-1 and TRBJ1-6, with D perhaps matching TRBD1 (5 bases). The CDR3 is 19 amino acids. Trimming took off 0 bases at V and 0 bases at J, with 16 bases between the two ends. Germline CDR1 is SGHRS and CDR2 is YFSETQ. The CDR3, as DNA: TGCGCCAGCAGCTTGGGGGGGGTCTCCGGGAGCTCCTATAATTCACCCCTCCACTTT. Translation: CASSLGGVSGSSYNSPLHF.

V gene TRBV5-1 combines with J gene TRBJ2-1; 7 bases are shared with TRBD2. This CDR3 comprises 16 residues. The V segment lost 0 bases and the J segment 5 bases; nucleotides outside the gene matches: 8. Germline values: CDR1 SGHRS, CDR2 YFSETQ. The CDR3 nucleotides are TGCGCCAGCAGCTTGGCCATTGGGCTAGCGGACAATGAGCAGTTCTTC. The encoded protein is CASSLAIGLADNEQFF.

This chain links TRBV19 with TRBJ2-1; possibly TRBD2 for D (5 bases). Germline V lookup: CDR1 LNHDA, CDR2 SQIVND (reference sequence). V was clipped by 1 base and J by 0 bases, with 7 bases between them. CDR3 length equals 15 residues. Here the CDR3 reads CASSIVEGSYNEQFF. Here the CDR3 DNA reads TGTGCCAGTAGTATAGTCGAGGGCTCCTACAATGAGCAGTTCTTC.

The chain combines TRBV4-1 with TRBJ2-7; TRBD2 agrees at 12 bases. V shed 4 bases and J 6 bases; nucleotides not matched to a gene: 22. CDR3 length: 20 amino acids. Germline CDR1 reads MGHRA; CDR2 reads YSYEKL. The CDR3 loop reads CASSRDTRASGRGGLVEQYF. CDR3 coding DNA: TGCGCCAGCAGCCGAGATACTAGGGCTAGCGGGAGGGGGGGCCTCGTCGAGCAGTACTTC.

The rearrangement links TRBV6-5 to TRBJ2-5; unclear D gene. The CDR3 is 15 residues long. Germline V gene lookup returns CDR1 MNHEY and CDR2 SVGAGI. The V end lost 0 bases, the J end lost 4 bases, and 12 bases lay between the germline ends. The CDR3 region has the DNA TGTGCCAGCAGTTACTCCTTTCAGTTATCAGAGACCCAGTACTTC. The encoded protein is CASSYSFQLSETQYF.